These T cell receptor beta chains were read from a single sample in a study of shared clonotypes between healthy human individuals. Here immunoSEQ multiplex PCR was the method, and the copy in TCRdb shows in-frame clones only, minus some. The table records some 500,000 clones, roughly 95% of them present only once. Sequencing used naive CD4+ T cells sorted from blood. Source of these receptors: a woman aged 25-40 years in good health. Both conserved end residues are part of each CDR3.

TRBV5-1	TRBJ2-7	CASSYSLSGDWSYEQYF
TRBV10-1	TRBJ2-7	CASSSSGSGTYEQYF
TRBV7-6	TRBJ1-1	CASSVTNGGTEAFF
TRBV18	TRBJ2-1	CASSPPGTSDSSYNEQFF
TRBV4-1	TRBJ2-5	CASSHKTRGETQYF
TRBV9	TRBJ2-7	CASSPRTSGGGYEQYF
TRBV19	TRBJ1-5	CASLGQGNQPQHF
TRBV6-5	TRBJ2-7	CASSFGPARYEQYF
TRBV5-1	TRBJ2-7	CASSSTVEVFEQYF
TRBV28	TRBJ2-3	CASSPRGAVTDTQYF
TRBV5-4	TRBJ2-3	CASSQTSGTDTQYF
TRBV7-8	TRBJ1-1	CASSSHGLDREAFF
TRBV2	TRBJ2-1	CASRITSGLDHEQFF